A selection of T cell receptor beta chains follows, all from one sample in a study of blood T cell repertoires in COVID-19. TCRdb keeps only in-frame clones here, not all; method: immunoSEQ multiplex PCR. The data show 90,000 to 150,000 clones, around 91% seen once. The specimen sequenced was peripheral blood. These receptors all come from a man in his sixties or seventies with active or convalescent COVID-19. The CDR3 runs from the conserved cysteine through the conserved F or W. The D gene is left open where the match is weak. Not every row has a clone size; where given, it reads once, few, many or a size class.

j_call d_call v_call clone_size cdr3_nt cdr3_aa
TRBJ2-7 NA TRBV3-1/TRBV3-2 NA TGTGCCAGCACCCAACGAGGGACTGGGAGCGACGAGCAGTACTTC CASTQRGTGSDEQYF
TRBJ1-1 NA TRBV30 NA TGTGCCTGGAGTTTGAGTTCTGCTTTCTTT CAWSLSSAFF
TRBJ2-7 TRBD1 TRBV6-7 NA TGTGCCAGCAACCCCAACAGGGGCGAGCAGTACTTC CASNPNRGEQYF
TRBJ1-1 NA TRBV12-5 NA TGTGCTAGTGGAAGGGGTGGCACTGAAGCTTTCTTT CASGRGGTEAFF
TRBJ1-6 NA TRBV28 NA TGTGCCAGCAGGGCGCCAGGGAATTCACCCCTCCACTTT CASRAPGNSPLHF
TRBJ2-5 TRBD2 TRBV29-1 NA TGCAGTGGTGGGGTGACTAGCGGGAGGAAAGAGACCCAGTACTTC CSGGVTSGRKETQYF
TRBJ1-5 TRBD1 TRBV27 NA TGTGCCAGCAGTTTCGGGACAGGGGTTAATCAGCCCCAGCATTTT CASSFGTGVNQPQHF
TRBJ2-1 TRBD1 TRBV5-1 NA TGCGCCAGCAGCGGCATATGGACAGGGGGGAATGAGCAGTTCTTC CASSGIWTGGNEQFF
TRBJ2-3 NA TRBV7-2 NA TGTGCCAGCACCGCAGTCAATACGCAGTATTTT CASTAVNTQYF
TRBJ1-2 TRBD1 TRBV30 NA TGTGCCTGGACCGGGACAGGGTCCTCCTATGGCTACACCTTC CAWTGTGSSYGYTF
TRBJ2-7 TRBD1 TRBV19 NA TGTGCCAGTAGGAGGACAGGGATCCACGAGCAGTACTTC CASRRTGIHEQYF
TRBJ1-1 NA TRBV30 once TGTGCCTGGAGTGCGGTTGGGACGGGAGACACTGAAGCTTTCTTT CAWSAVGTGDTEAFF
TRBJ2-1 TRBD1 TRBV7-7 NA TGTGCTAGCAGCACCTGGACAGGGAATGAGCAGTTCTTC CASSTWTGNEQFF
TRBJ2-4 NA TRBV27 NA TGTGCCAGCAGTTTGGCAAACATTCAGTACTTC CASSLANIQYF
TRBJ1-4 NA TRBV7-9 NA TGTGCCAGCAGCTCCGGACCGGGGGTCATGGGCGAAAAACTGTTTTTT CASSSGPGVMGEKLFF
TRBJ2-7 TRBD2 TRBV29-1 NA TGCAGCGCACGGACTAGCGGGAGCTACGAGCAGTACTTC CSARTSGSYEQYF
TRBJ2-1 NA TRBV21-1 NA TGTGCCAGCAGAGATTTCCGGGACAGGAAATACAATGAGCAGTTCTTC CASRDFRDRKYNEQFF
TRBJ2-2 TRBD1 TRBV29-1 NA TGCAGCGTTGGTAGGGGGCCTCCCGGGGAGCTGTTTTTT CSVGRGPPGELFF
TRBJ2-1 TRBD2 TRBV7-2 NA TGTGCCAGCAGAGCGCCCTGGGCGGGAGGCCTCTACAATGAGCAGTTCTTC CASRAPWAGGLYNEQFF
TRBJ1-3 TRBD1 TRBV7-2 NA TGTGCCAGCAGCCTACAGGGACAGAGCTCTGGAAACACCATATATTTT CASSLQGQSSGNTIYF
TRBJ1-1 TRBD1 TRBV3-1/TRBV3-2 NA TGTGCCAGCAGCGATAGGACAGGGGGAAGAACTGAAGCTTTCTTT CASSDRTGGRTEAFF
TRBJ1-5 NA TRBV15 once TGTGCCACCAGCAGAGACGTCGAGCAGCCCCAGCATTTT CATSRDVEQPQHF
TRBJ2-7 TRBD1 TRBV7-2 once TGTGCCAGCAGCTACGACAGGGGGCGGTCAGACGAGCAGTACTTC CASSYDRGRSDEQYF
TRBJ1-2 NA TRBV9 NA TGTGCCAGCAGCCCCTCGCAGGGAGGAAGCTATGGCTACACCTTC CASSPSQGGSYGYTF
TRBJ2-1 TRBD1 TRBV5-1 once TGCGCCAGCAACCCCAGGACAGGTCAGTACAATGAGCAGTTCTTC CASNPRTGQYNEQFF
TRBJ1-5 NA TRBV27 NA TGTGCCAGCAGTTCGAGGAATCAGCCCCAGCATTTT CASSSRNQPQHF
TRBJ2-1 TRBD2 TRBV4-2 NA TGTGCCAGCAGCCCTGGCGGGAGCGGGAGAAATGAGCAGTTCTTC CASSPGGSGRNEQFF
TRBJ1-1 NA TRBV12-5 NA TGTGCTAGTGGTTTGGATAATGGGTTTGCGGGGATTGAAGCTTTCTTT CASGLDNGFAGIEAFF